One and the same sample provided the 27 T cell receptor beta chains below, sequenced in a study of CD8+ T cells in alopecia areata. RNA extraction and reverse transcription yielded cDNA as sequencing template. Only in-frame clones appear in the TCRdb table, and some are missing; sequencing was by immunoSEQ multiplex PCR. Among about 140,000 clones listed, roughly 60% were seen once. Sequencing used CD8+ T cells sorted from blood. The receptors originated from a human donor in good health.

In its sample, this clone was seen a few times. V is TRBV5-6 and J is TRBJ2-2; D ambiguous. The ends were cut back, 4 bases at V and 5 bases at J, with 18 bases in the middle. Germline values: CDR1 SGHDT, CDR2 YYEEEE. The CDR3 loop spans 16 amino acids. CDR3 sequence (DNA): TGTGCCAGCAGCACGAGGACGGCCTCGAGAACCGGGGAGCTGTTTTTT. Its translation is CASSTRTASRTGELFF.

The V call is TRBV5-1, the J call TRBJ2-3; TRBD1 might be the D (6 bases). Germline V gives CDR1 SGHRS, CDR2 YFSETQ. Trimming removed 3 bases from V and 6 bases from J, with 17 bases in between. The CDR3 covers 15 residues. CDR3 coding DNA: TGCGCCAGCAGCTCGGACCTACAGGGTTGGGATACGCAGTATTTT. Translating it yields CASSSDLQGWDTQYF.

This sequence joins TRBV29-1 and TRBJ1-1, with D perhaps TRBD1 (5 bases). The germline V and J ends were trimmed by 7 bases and 1 base, with 13 bases remaining between them. The CDR3 spans 13 residues. Germline CDR1 and CDR2: SQVTM and ANQGSEA. CDR3 coding DNA: TGCAGCGCTCGGGACGGATCGAACACTGAAGCTTTCTTT. This encodes CSARDGSNTEAFF.

V gene TRBV28 combines with J gene TRBJ2-7; TRBD1 agrees at 10 bases. CDR1 MDHEN and CDR2 SYDVKM come from the germline V gene. CDR3 length: 17 amino acids. The ends lost 5 bases at V and 3 bases at J; junction bases unmatched: 13. The CDR3 protein is CASSPNPPWDRGYEQYF. The CDR3 coding sequence is TGTGCCAGCAGTCCTAACCCACCCTGGGACAGGGGCTACGAGCAGTACTTC. Looking up the rest from reference TRBV28 and TRBJ2-7 gives the full variable domain: DVKVTQSSRYLVKRTGEKVFLECVQDMDHENMFWYRQDPGLGLRLIYFSYDVKMKEKGDIPEGYSVSREKKERFSLILESASTNQTSMYLCASSPNPPWDRGYEQYFGPGTRLTVT.

CDR3 coding DNA: TGTGCCAGCAACTTCGGGGACGCGGCCTCCTACGAGCAGTACTTC. Translating it yields CASNFGDAASYEQYF. The chain joins TRBV7-2 to TRBJ2-7; D may correspond to TRBD1 or TRBD2 (5 bases each). There are 15 residues in the CDR3. The V end was cut by 7 bases, the J end by 0 bases, with 16 bases between. CDR1 is SGHTA and CDR2 is FQGNSA in the germline V gene.

This clone was counted between two and nine times. This chain joins TRBV29-1 and TRBJ2-3, with 9 bases fitting TRBD2. V lost 6 bases to trimming and J lost 2 bases; unmatched junction nucleotides: 21. Germline V gene data show CDR1 as SQVTM and CDR2 as ANQGSEA. The CDR3 is made up of 19 amino acids. The DNA of the CDR3 is TGCAGCGTCCCGACCCGTTACCGGCGGGAGGGCAGATCCACAGATACGCAGTATTTT. This gives the protein CSVPTRYRREGRSTDTQYF.

The chain is built from TRBV9 and TRBJ2-6; weak D call: TRBD1 (5 bases). V lost 3 bases and J 4 bases, leaving 8 bases between the germline ends. The germline gives CDR1 SGDLS, CDR2 YYNGEE. The CDR3 consists of 14 residues. CDR3 nucleotides: TGTGCCAGCAGCGGGACAACAGGGGCCAACGTCCTGACTTTC. Translating gives CASSGTTGANVLTF.

This clone was found a few times. This chain uses TRBV6-5 with TRBJ1-1, with D possibly matching TRBD1 (6 bases). CDR1 MNHEY and CDR2 SVGAGI come from the germline V gene. The CDR3 covers 15 residues. V was cut by 5 bases and J by 5 bases, with 18 bases left in between. This CDR3 is CASSPTPHQGTEAFF. DNA for the CDR3: TGTGCCAGCAGTCCCACACCTCACCAGGGGACTGAAGCTTTCTTT.

This clone appeared a few times. The V call is TRBV5-1, the J call TRBJ1-5; D is uncertain. Trimming removed 0 bases at V and 2 bases at J, with 6 bases between. The CDR3 length is 14 residues. The V gene's germline CDR1 is SGHRS and CDR2 YFSETQ. CDR3 region: CASSLGEGNQPQHF. In DNA, the CDR3 is TGCGCCAGCAGCTTGGGCGAGGGCAATCAGCCCCAGCATTTT.

The CDR3 DNA follows: TGTGCCAGCAGCCAAGATTTGCGGGGGACCGATACGCAGTATTTT. Translating it yields CASSQDLRGTDTQYF. The rearrangement joins TRBV4-2 to TRBJ2-3, with 7 bases that match TRBD2. Per the germline V gene, CDR1 is LGHNA and CDR2 is YNFKEQ. V lost 0 bases and J lost 6; bases outside the gene matches: 6. The CDR3 has 15 residues.

This chain connects TRBV27 to TRBJ2-7, with D hard to call. This CDR3 is built from 14 residues. The germline V gene has CDR1 MNHEY and CDR2 SMNVEV (reference sequence). Between the trimmed V and J ends, which lost 3 bases and 1 base, there was a span of 10 bases. CDR3 DNA: TGTGCCAGCAGTTTCGCTTTAGGGTCCTACGAGCAGTACTTC. This codes for CASSFALGSYEQYF.

At least ten counts were recorded for this clone. The chain is built from TRBV7-3 and TRBJ2-1, with D maybe TRBD2 (5 bases). The CDR3 is 15 amino acids. Trimming cost V 1 base and J 7 bases, with 14 bases left between them. Germline loops: CDR1 SGHTA, CDR2 FQGTGA. The CDR3 loop reads CASSLRAGRGNEQFF. The CDR3 region has the DNA TGTGCCAGCAGCTTAAGGGCGGGCCGAGGAAATGAGCAGTTCTTC. Full variable domain (outside the CDR3, taken from reference TRBV7-3 and TRBJ2-1): GAGVSQTPSNKVTEKGKYVELRCDPISGHTALYWYRQSLGQGPEFLIYFQGTGAADDSGLPNDRFFAVRPEGSVSTLKIQRTERGDSAVYLCASSLRAGRGNEQFFGPGTRLTVL.

This sequence joins TRBV27 and TRBJ2-1; D remains ambiguous. Germline CDR1 and CDR2: MNHEY and SMNVEV (reference sequence). The CDR3 covers 11 residues. V gave up 2 bases and J gave up 7 bases, with 3 bases separating them. Written as DNA, the CDR3 is TGTGCCAGCAGTTTACGGAATGAGCAGTTCTTC. Encoded protein: CASSLRNEQFF.

The genes are TRBV5-4 and TRBJ1-2, with 10 bases fitting TRBD1. J gave up 6 bases and V 0 bases, and 11 bases lay outside the gene matches. CDR1 is SGHNT and CDR2 is YYREEE in the germline V gene (reference sequence). The CDR3 is made up of 17 amino acids. CDR3: CASSLEGTGDIENGYTF. CDR3 coding DNA: TGTGCCAGCAGCTTGGAAGGGACAGGGGATATCGAGAATGGCTACACCTTC.

The chain combines TRBV27 with TRBJ1-1; D gene uncertain. Germline CDR1 reads MNHEY; CDR2 reads SMNVEV (reference sequence). The V and J ends lost 6 bases and 1 base respectively, with 9 bases between them. The CDR3 contains 13 residues. CDR3 nucleotide sequence: TGTGCCAGCAGACCCGAATGGAACACTGAAGCTTTCTTT. It is translated as CASRPEWNTEAFF.

The J gene is TRBJ1-2, the V gene TRBV29-1, with D hard to call. Germline V CDR1 and CDR2: SQVTM, ANQGSEA. This CDR3 contains 10 residues. Trimming left V 4 bases short and J 6 bases short, with 6 bases between. The CDR3 DNA sequence: TGCAGCGTTGTATCGGATGGCTACACCTTC. Amino acid sequence: CSVVSDGYTF.

This clone was detected only once. The V and J genes are TRBV29-1 and TRBJ1-1, with D tentatively TRBD1 (6 bases). The CDR3 consists of 14 residues. Germline V gives CDR1 SQVTM, CDR2 ANQGSEA. V gave up 2 bases and J gave up 4 bases, with 14 bases separating them. The CDR3 sequence is CSVESTGSGTEAFF. CDR3 coding DNA: TGCAGCGTTGAATCAACAGGGTCGGGCACTGAAGCTTTCTTT. Full variable domain (rest looked up from reference TRBV29-1 and TRBJ1-1): SAVISQKPSRDICQRGTSLTIQCQVDSQVTMMFWYRQQPGQSLTLIATANQGSEATYESGFVIDKFPISRPNLTFSTLTVSNMSPEDSSIYLCSVESTGSGTEAFFGQGTRLTVV.

V and J are TRBV11-2 and TRBJ2-7, with a possible D match to TRBD1 (5 bases). Trimming left V 1 base short and J 0 bases short, with 13 bases between. The CDR3 runs to 16 residues. CDR1 SGHAT and CDR2 FQNNGV come from the germline V gene. CDR3 sequence reads: CASSLGGRALSYEQYF. CDR3 DNA: TGTGCCAGCAGCTTAGGGGGCAGGGCCCTCTCCTACGAGCAGTACTTC.

The genes are TRBV27 and TRBJ2-4; D not certain. Germline V lookup: CDR1 MNHEY, CDR2 SMNVEV (reference sequence). V was shortened by 7 bases and J by 6 bases, with 13 bases between the two germline ends. This CDR3 is built from 13 residues. The CDR3 sequence: CASIPRSGNIQYF. CDR3 nucleotide sequence: TGTGCCAGCATACCGCGATCCGGAAACATTCAGTACTTC.

This clone showed up just once. This chain connects TRBV13 to TRBJ2-1; TRBD2 matches 12 bases. After removal of 5 bases from V and 4 bases from J, the junction contained 6 bases not matched to a gene. CDR3 length equals 16 residues. The germline CDR1 and CDR2 sequences are PRHDT and FYEKMQ (reference sequence). The CDR3 DNA is TGTGCCAGCAGCCGCCTCCTAGCGGGAGGGTACAATGAGCAGTTCTTC. Its protein product is CASSRLLAGGYNEQFF.

The genes are TRBV6-5 and TRBJ2-7; D is possibly TRBD1 or TRBD2 (5 bases each). The CDR3 extends over 12 amino acids. Germline V gene data show CDR1 as MNHEY and CDR2 as SVGAGI. Trimming left V 5 bases short and J 3 bases short, with 8 bases between. CDR3 sequence reads: CASSTGLYEQYF. The DNA of the CDR3 is TGTGCCAGCAGTACGGGGCTCTACGAGCAGTACTTC.

The chain couples TRBV6-5 to TRBJ2-7; 9 bases line up with TRBD1. The germline CDR1 and CDR2 sequences are MNHEY and SVGAGI. The CDR3 length is 14 residues. The V segment lost 6 bases and the J segment 3 bases; nucleotides outside the gene matches: 6. The CDR3 region is CASSDRGTNYEQYF. CDR3 in DNA: TGTGCCAGCAGCGACAGGGGGACAAACTACGAGCAGTACTTC.

This chain links TRBV6-1 with TRBJ1-2, with unresolved D. CDR1 is MNHNS and CDR2 is SASEGT in the germline V gene. The CDR3 length is 14 residues. Trimming cost V 3 bases and J 4 bases, with 12 bases left between them. The CDR3 loop is CASSELETGYGYTF. As DNA, the CDR3 is TGTGCCAGCAGTGAGCTAGAAACCGGCTATGGCTACACCTTC.

This chain uses TRBV9 with TRBJ2-2, with 11 bases lining up with TRBD2. With 7 bases clipped from V and 8 bases from J, the junction kept 4 bases outside the gene matches. CDR1 is SGDLS, CDR2 YYNGEE, per germline. The CDR3 loop spans 13 amino acids. CDR3 sequence: CASGRLAGGELFF. As DNA, the CDR3 is TGTGCCAGCGGACGACTAGCGGGAGGGGAGCTGTTTTTT.

The chain carries TRBV29-1 and TRBJ2-7; 14 nucleotides line up with TRBD2. With V trimmed by 3 bases and J by 0 bases, 10 bases remained unmatched. There are 18 residues in the CDR3. Germline lookup yields CDR1 SQVTM and CDR2 ANQGSEA. CDR3 loop: CSVEVRGLAGVSSYEQYF. The CDR3 nucleotides are TGCAGCGTTGAGGTGAGGGGACTAGCGGGAGTCTCCTCCTACGAGCAGTACTTC.

The V and J genes are TRBV7-9 and TRBJ2-3, with TRBD2 identical over 13 bases. Germline-derived CDR1 and CDR2 are SEHNR and FQNEAQ (reference sequence). There are 16 residues in the CDR3. With V trimmed by 4 bases and J by 2 bases, 3 bases remained unmatched. The DNA for the CDR3 is TGTGCCAGCAGCTACGGACTAGCGGGAGACACAGATACGCAGTATTTT. Translating it yields CASSYGLAGDTDTQYF.

The V call is TRBV25-1, the J call TRBJ2-7; no clear D gene. Germline V lookup: CDR1 MGHDK, CDR2 SYGVNS. The V and J ends lost 3 bases and 0 bases respectively, with 6 bases between them. The CDR3 consists of 13 residues. Here the CDR3 reads CASSEGSSYEQYF. DNA of the CDR3: TGTGCCAGCAGTGAGGGCAGCTCCTACGAGCAGTACTTC.